The sequence of this TCR beta chain was determined in a study of PD-1 blockade in classical Hodgkin lymphoma. The study's findings and limits: Whereas CD4+ TCR diversity had risen significantly by C4D1, CD8+ TCR diversity had not.

Indicated time point: cycle 4 day 1 (C4D1), after more than 5 weeks of nivolumab. Brentuximab vedotin exposure varied, and every patient relapsed after autologous stem cell transplantation. Best responses included complete response and partial response; otherwise, the best response was progressive disease. Concerning this clone: Its antigen is not identified.

The CDR3 contains 12 residues. CDR1 and CDR2 (germline): SGHRS, YFSETQ. Trimming cost V 0 bases and J 5 bases, with 6 bases left between them. TCRdb's copy holds only in-frame clones and misses some; the assay was immunoSEQ multiplex PCR. The table shows tens of thousands of clones, with 90% occurring only once. The chain uses TRBV5-1 and TRBJ2-7; no definite D call. Sample: peripheral blood mononuclear cells (PBMCs), taken before the fourth cycle of nivolumab. The receptor's source is a human donor with classical Hodgkin lymphoma. The CDR3 region has the DNA TGCGCCAGCAGCTTGGCCCCCCACGAGCAGTACTTC. This translates into CASSLAPHEQYF.